Below, 24 T cell receptor beta chains from the same sample are listed, as sequenced in a study of human T cells and chemical hapten exposure. One entry per CDR3 protein, called by TCRdb with MiXCR from the RACE reads. The sample has over 35,000 distinct CDR3 sequences; roughly 13% are singletons. This sample's time point: patch test 3, about 24 weeks after DPC sensitization. Regarding treatment: therapeutic diphenylcyclopropenone sensitization with weekly scalp DPC. Extraction yielded total RNA from whole blood (unfractionated). The specimen comprised whole blood, sampled in connection with sensitization to the hapten diphenylcyclopropenone (DPC). The source of these receptors is a woman aged 40 to 50 with alopecia areata. Some clones in this sample may be carry-over from other donors' samples.

This clonotype has a count of ten or more. The rearrangement uses TRBV29-1 and TRBJ2-7, with 8 bases fitting TRBD1. Trimming cost V 1 base and J 2 bases; bases outside gene matches: 1. The germline CDR1 and CDR2 sequences are SQVTM and ANQGSEA. The CDR3 has 13 residues. The CDR3 DNA follows: TGCAGCGTTGAAGGGACAGGGACCTACGAGCAGTACTTC. Protein sequence: CSVEGTGTYEQYF.

This clonotype came up a few times. The rearrangement links TRBV28 to TRBJ2-3, with 12 bases aligning to TRBD2. The CDR3 covers 15 residues. Trimming removed 5 bases from V and 4 bases from J; junction bases left unmatched: 4. Germline assignment: CDR1 MDHEN and CDR2 SYDVKM. The CDR3 bases are TGTGCCAGCAGTCCCGGGACTAGCGGGCCAGATACGCAGTATTTT. Its protein product is CASSPGTSGPDTQYF. Full variable domain (missing parts from reference TRBV28 and TRBJ2-3): DVKVTQSSRYLVKRTGEKVFLECVQDMDHENMFWYRQDPGLGLRLIYFSYDVKMKEKGDIPEGYSVSREKKERFSLILESASTNQTSMYLCASSPGTSGPDTQYFGPGTRLTVL.

This clonotype was found many times. The genes are TRBV28 and TRBJ1-2; D call uncertain. Trimming left V 6 bases short and J 4 bases short, with 15 bases between. The CDR3 extends over 14 amino acids. Germline V gives CDR1 MDHEN, CDR2 SYDVKM. The CDR3 region is CASSLATDIYGYTF. Written as DNA, the CDR3 is TGTGCCAGCAGCCTGGCTACTGACATCTATGGCTACACCTTC.

The sample holds many counts of this clonotype. This CDR3 is CSASGGGPTDTQYF. The CDR3 nucleotides read TGCAGTGCTAGTGGAGGGGGCCCCACAGATACGCAGTATTTT. The chain combines TRBV20-1 with TRBJ2-3, with D possibly matching TRBD1 (7 bases). Trimming took 3 bases from V and 2 from J, leaving 12 bases between them. Per the germline V gene, CDR1 is DFQATT and CDR2 is SNEGSKA (reference sequence). The CDR3 has 14 amino acids.

This clonotype was counted between two and nine times. This chain uses TRBV10-3 with TRBJ2-1; weak D call: TRBD2 (6 bases). The CDR3 extends over 15 amino acids. Trimming removed 6 bases from V and 7 bases from J, with 19 bases in between. Germline CDR1 reads ENHRY; CDR2 reads SYGVKD. The CDR3 here is CAIRPGGELRNEQFF. CDR3 sequence (DNA): TGTGCCATCAGACCTGGCGGGGAGCTCCGGAATGAGCAGTTCTTC.

This clonotype was seen more than once but under ten times. The rearrangement uses TRBV29-1 and TRBJ1-5, with no clear D. The V and J ends lost 3 bases and 4 bases respectively, with 10 bases between them. The CDR3 is made up of 13 amino acids. Germline CDR1 SQVTM, CDR2 ANQGSEA. CDR3: CSVEEHQNQPQHF. CDR3 DNA sequence: TGCAGCGTTGAGGAACATCAGAATCAGCCCCAGCATTTT.

This clonotype was seen ten or more times. The chain combines TRBV11-2 with TRBJ2-3; D is perhaps TRBD1 or TRBD2 (6 bases each). The CDR3 runs 14 residues. The germline CDR1 and CDR2 sequences are SGHAT and FQNNGV. V lost 5 bases and J lost 6, with 15 bases in between. The CDR3 bases are TGTGCCAGCAGCCCAGCAGGGGAGGTGGATACGCAGTATTTT. Its translation: CASSPAGEVDTQYF.

This clonotype has at least ten counts. The chain joins TRBV10-2 to TRBJ2-7, with D tentatively TRBD1 (5 bases). CDR3 length: 14 amino acids. V lost 5 bases to trimming and J lost 2 bases, with 13 bases between them. Germline-derived CDR1 and CDR2 are WSHSY and SAAADI. CDR3 loop: CASSWGPPAYEQYF. As DNA, the CDR3 is TGCGCCAGCAGTTGGGGCCCCCCCGCCTACGAGCAGTACTTC.

The table lists this clonotype with many counts. The CDR3 DNA reads TGTGCCAGCAAACGGACTAGCGGGGGCCCTCGCTCCTACGAGCAGTACTTC. It translates to CASKRTSGGPRSYEQYF. The chain has TRBV21-1 and TRBJ2-7; the table calls TRBD2, which could not be checked here. TRBV21-1 is tagged as a pseudogene. The CDR3 has 17 amino acids.

This sequence joins TRBV3-1 and TRBJ2-3; the D gene is possibly TRBD1 (5 bases). The CDR3 is 15 amino acids. V lost 0 bases, J lost 3 bases, and 10 bases lay in between. Germline CDR1 and CDR2: LGHDT and YNNKEL (reference sequence). The CDR3 nucleotides are TGTGCCAGCAGCCAAGAAAGGCAGGGAACAGATACGCAGTATTTT. This codes for CASSQERQGTDTQYF.

This clonotype was counted between two and nine times. The chain is built from TRBV6-2 or TRBV6-3 and TRBJ1-1; TRBD1 is a possible D gene (5 bases). The length of the CDR3 is 13 residues. The V end lost 5 bases, the J end lost 8 bases, and 15 bases lay between the germline ends. Germline CDR1 is MNHEY and CDR2 is SVGEGT. DNA of the CDR3: TGTGCCAGCAGTGCAACTAGGGGATCGGAAGCTTTCTTT. Its translation: CASSATRGSEAFF.

At least ten counts were recorded for this clonotype. The chain recombines TRBV6-1 with TRBJ2-1, with 8 bases that match TRBD1. CDR3 size: 14 residues. The V gene's germline CDR1 is MNHNS and CDR2 SASEGT. The V segment lost 6 bases and the J segment 8 bases; nucleotides outside the gene matches: 9. CDR3 sequence (DNA): TGTGCCAGCAGCGGACAGGGAGGTAGGGATGAGCAGTTCTTC. The encoded protein is CASSGQGGRDEQFF.

This chain joins TRBV10-3 and TRBJ2-5, with TRBD2 identical over 7 bases. Losses at the gene ends were 4 bases for V and 2 bases for J; bases not matched to a gene: 1. CDR3 size: 13 residues. Germline assignment: CDR1 ENHRY and CDR2 SYGVKD. The CDR3 region has the DNA TGTGCCATCAGTGGCGGGGGACAAGAGACCCAGTACTTC. It encodes CAISGGGQETQYF.

This clonotype has ten or more counts. The chain links TRBV7-9 to TRBJ2-7, with 10 bases lining up with TRBD1. The ends lost 4 bases at V and 1 base at J; junction bases unmatched: 16. Germline CDR1 is SEHNR and CDR2 is FQNEAQ (reference sequence). CDR3 length: 19 amino acids. CDR3 nucleotides: TGTGCCAGCAGCTCACCATTGTCCGGGACAGGGGTCTTTTCCTACGAGCAGTACTTC. This encodes CASSSPLSGTGVFSYEQYF.

Sample share makes this clonotype medium-sized (0.01 to 0.1%). The V call is TRBV29-1, the J call TRBJ2-5; the match to TRBD2 covers 10 bases. V shed 4 bases and J 4 bases; nucleotides not matched to a gene: 3. CDR1 and CDR2 from the germline V gene are SQVTM and ANQGSEA. The CDR3 spans 13 residues. CDR3 sequence reads: CSVVLAGVETQYF. CDR3 coding DNA: TGCAGCGTTGTGCTAGCGGGAGTAGAGACCCAGTACTTC.

Ten or more counts support this clonotype. V usage is TRBV3-1 and J usage is TRBJ2-1; a possible D gene is TRBD1 (6 bases). Per germline, CDR1 LGHDT and CDR2 YNNKEL (reference sequence). This CDR3 has 12 residues. V was cut by 4 bases and J by 10 bases, with 11 bases left in between. The CDR3 loop is CASSPNRVEQFF. CDR3 bases: TGTGCCAGCAGCCCAAACAGGGTCGAGCAGTTCTTC.

This clonotype was counted a single time. The chain has TRBV28 and TRBJ2-1; the D gene is possibly TRBD2 (6 bases). The CDR3 length is 15 residues. Trimming took off 10 bases at V and 4 bases at J, with 20 bases between the two ends. CDR1 MDHEN and CDR2 SYDVKM come from the germline V gene. CDR3 sequence reads: CATRVMGGDYNEQFF. The CDR3 region has the DNA TGTGCCACCAGAGTTATGGGAGGAGATTACAATGAGCAGTTCTTC.

This clonotype turned up a few times. This rearrangement joins TRBV7-6 to TRBJ2-2; 9 bases agree with TRBD1. This CDR3 has 16 residues. From germline, CDR1 is SGHVS and CDR2 FNYEAQ. V lost 10 bases and J lost 5; bases outside the gene matches: 14. The CDR3 sequence: CATVSWDRDPTGELFF. The CDR3 DNA reads TGTGCCACAGTTTCTTGGGACAGGGATCCTACCGGGGAGCTGTTTTTT.

This clonotype turned up a few times. The chain combines TRBV5-1 with TRBJ2-7; 7 bases match TRBD1. The germline CDR1 and CDR2 sequences are SGHRS and YFSETQ. This CDR3 region has 15 residues. The V and J ends lost 4 bases and 0 bases, in that order; junction bases with no gene match: 7. CDR3 protein: CASSPGQSNSYEQYF. The CDR3, as DNA: TGCGCCAGCAGCCCGGGACAGTCCAACTCCTACGAGCAGTACTTC.

This sequence joins TRBV19 and TRBJ1-5, with D uncertain. The V gene's germline CDR1 is LNHDA and CDR2 SQIVND (reference sequence). The CDR3 is 12 residues long. V was trimmed by 3 bases and J by 9 bases, leaving 9 bases between them. As DNA, the CDR3 is TGTGCCAGTAGTATTCCCGGACGGCCCCAGCATTTT. Its translation is CASSIPGRPQHF.

This clonotype turned up a few times. The chain carries TRBV7-2 and TRBJ1-5; no clear D gene. With 0 bases removed from V and 5 bases from J, the gap between germline ends came to 5 bases. The CDR3 extends over 13 amino acids. Germline CDR1 and CDR2: SGHTA and FQGNSA. CDR3 residues: CASSLAPDQPQHF. As DNA, the CDR3 is TGTGCCAGCAGCTTAGCACCTGATCAGCCCCAGCATTTT.

This clonotype was counted between two and nine times. V is TRBV20-1 and J is TRBJ2-3; 8 positions agree with TRBD2. CDR3 length equals 13 residues. Germline V gene lookup returns CDR1 DFQATT and CDR2 SNEGSKA (reference sequence). Trimming at V came to 2 bases and at J to 5 bases, leaving 3 bases not matched to a gene. CDR3 DNA: TGCAGTGCTAGACGGCTAGCGGGAGATACGCAGTATTTT. The encoded protein is CSARRLAGDTQYF.

This clonotype was recorded a few times. This chain uses TRBV2 with TRBJ2-3; TRBD1 might be the D (6 bases). The CDR3 has 14 amino acids. Per the germline V gene, CDR1 is SNHLY and CDR2 is FYNNEI. Deletions cut 10 bases from V and 2 bases from J, with 16 bases between. The DNA for the CDR3 is TGTGCCACCTTGACAGGAGTTTACACAGATACGCAGTATTTT. Translation gives CATLTGVYTDTQYF.

This clonotype is categorized as medium-sized. The chain is built from TRBV10-3 and TRBJ1-2, with unresolved D. V was shortened by 0 bases and J by 0 bases, with 14 bases between the two germline ends. CDR1 and CDR2 from the germline V gene are ENHRY and SYGVKD. This CDR3 is built from 17 residues. Here the CDR3 DNA reads TGTGCCATCAGTGAGTCCGAACCGGGCAGCGCTAACTATGGCTACACCTTC. Translating gives CAISESEPGSANYGYTF.